What follows are 30 T cell receptor beta chains derived from one specimen sequenced in a study of CD8 T cells in ankylosing spondylitis. Overall study findings and caveats: A TCR beta motif of roughly eight highly homologous variants appeared characteristic of ankylosing spondylitis blood.

These receptors lack a known antigen. TCRdb redid the calling of the 5' RACE reads with MiXCR, one entry per CDR3 protein. The profile shows fewer than 650,000 distinct CDR3 sequences, roughly 13% of them singletons. Sequenced input: blood, either unsorted or a sorted T cell fraction (not recorded which). The receptor source for this set is a male donor with ankylosing spondylitis.

The rearrangement joins TRBV5-1 to TRBJ2-7; a possible D gene is TRBD2 (5 bases). CDR3 length: 14 residues. Trimming removed 0 bases at V and 6 bases at J, with 13 bases between. CDR1 and CDR2 (germline): SGHRS, YFSETQ. CDR3 region: CASSLDWARGEQYF. CDR3 DNA sequence: TGCGCCAGCAGCTTGGATTGGGCCCGGGGCGAGCAGTACTTC.

The chain has TRBV5-1 and TRBJ2-5, with D perhaps TRBD1 (6 bases). The CDR3 is 14 residues long. Deletions cut 5 bases from V and 3 bases from J, with 14 bases between. Germline CDR1 and CDR2: SGHRS and YFSETQ. The CDR3 DNA sequence: TGCGCCAGCAGAAGGAGAAAGGGGGAAGAGACCCAGTACTTC. Translation gives CASRRRKGEETQYF.

This clonotype was picked up many times. The chain carries TRBV3-1 and TRBJ2-1, with 13 bases that match TRBD2. Germline values: CDR1 LGHDT, CDR2 YNNKEL (reference sequence). Unmatched junction bases numbered 9, after V lost 1 base and J lost 9 bases. CDR3 length equals 17 residues. CDR3 residues: CASSQGTSGSRYGEQFF. CDR3 bases: TGTGCCAGCAGCCAAGGGACTAGCGGGAGTCGTTATGGTGAGCAGTTCTTC.

This chain links TRBV5-5 with TRBJ2-1; no clear D. Trimming left V 4 bases short and J 1 base short, with 12 bases between. Germline V gene sequence: CDR1 SGHKS, CDR2 YYEKEE (reference sequence). The CDR3 sequence is 15 residues long. CDR3 DNA: TGTGCCAGCAGCCCTTCTAAGAATTCCTACAATGAGCAGTTCTTC. The encoded protein is CASSPSKNSYNEQFF.

The genes are TRBV2 and TRBJ1-6; the D is unclear. V lost 4 bases to trimming and J lost 6 bases, with 19 bases between them. The CDR3 contains 17 residues. Germline V lookup: CDR1 SNHLY, CDR2 FYNNEI. CDR3 DNA sequence: TGTGCCAGCAGTGTGTCTAGGACGCCGGGTCCTAATTCACCCCTCCACTTT. As protein: CASSVSRTPGPNSPLHF.

This clonotype appeared a few times. This rearrangement joins TRBV5-6 to TRBJ2-3; D call uncertain. V was trimmed by 6 bases and J by 2 bases, leaving 16 bases between them. Germline V gene data show CDR1 as SGHDT and CDR2 as YYEEEE. The CDR3 contains 15 residues. The CDR3 here is CASIQYQAATDTQYF. The CDR3, as DNA: TGTGCCAGCATCCAATACCAGGCTGCCACAGATACGCAGTATTTT.

This clonotype occurred a few times. The rearrangement links TRBV20-1 to TRBJ1-1, with D uncertain. V gave up 1 base and J gave up 1 base, with 10 bases separating them. The CDR3 loop spans 14 amino acids. Germline lookup yields CDR1 DFQATT and CDR2 SNEGSKA (reference sequence). The chain's CDR3 is CSARVRAGNTEAFF. In nucleotides, the CDR3 is TGCAGTGCTAGAGTCCGGGCGGGGAACACTGAAGCTTTCTTT.

The CDR3 is CATSRAYSGEAFF. The CDR3 nucleotides read TGTGCCACCAGCAGGGCCTATTCGGGCGAAGCTTTCTTT. V usage is TRBV15 and J usage is TRBJ1-1; no clear D gene. The CDR3 extends over 13 amino acids. V was cut by 3 bases and J by 8 bases, with 13 bases left in between. CDR1 and CDR2 from the germline V gene are LNHNV and YYDKDF (reference sequence).

This sequence joins TRBV27 and TRBJ2-3; 12 bases map to TRBD2. Germline-derived CDR1 and CDR2 are MNHEY and SMNVEV (reference sequence). With 4 bases clipped from V and 4 bases from J, the junction kept 12 bases outside the gene matches. CDR3 size: 18 residues. The CDR3 spells CASSYLLAGGPGADTQYF. DNA for the CDR3: TGTGCCAGCAGTTACCTTCTAGCGGGAGGGCCGGGGGCAGATACGCAGTATTTT.

The J gene is TRBJ1-2, the V gene TRBV9; D possibly corresponds to TRBD1 (6 bases). This CDR3 is built from 16 residues. Trimming removed 4 bases at V and 2 bases at J, with 18 bases between. Germline CDR1 and CDR2: SGDLS and YYNGEE. CDR3 sequence (DNA): TGTGCCAGCAGCCTCAACCCCTCAGGGGTAAACTATGGCTACACCTTC. Its translation is CASSLNPSGVNYGYTF.

The chain couples TRBV3-1 to TRBJ1-4; 7 positions match TRBD1. Trimming removed 3 bases from V and 9 bases from J; junction bases left unmatched: 7. CDR3 length: 14 amino acids. Germline lookup yields CDR1 LGHDT and CDR2 YNNKEL (reference sequence). CDR3 loop: CASSHEGTEKKLFF. CDR3 sequence (DNA): TGTGCCAGCAGCCACGAGGGGACAGAAAAAAAACTGTTTTTT.

This clonotype was detected a few times. The chain recombines TRBV12-3 or TRBV12-4 with TRBJ1-1, with D unresolved. The length of the CDR3 is 11 residues. Between the trimmed V and J ends, which lost 1 base and 9 bases, there was a span of 6 bases. The CDR3 sequence is CASSLGSQAFF. In DNA form, the CDR3 reads TGTGCCAGCAGTTTAGGCAGCCAAGCTTTCTTT.

This clonotype was recorded a few times. The J gene is TRBJ1-1, the V gene TRBV7-9; TRBD1 aligns across 12 bases. The trim removed 5 bases at V and 6 bases at J, leaving 4 bases unmatched. Germline V CDR1 and CDR2: SEHNR, FQNEAQ (reference sequence). The CDR3 spans 14 residues. CDR3: CASSQGQGAAEAFF. The CDR3 coding sequence is TGTGCCAGCAGCCAGGGACAGGGGGCGGCTGAAGCTTTCTTT. Based on the CDR3 plus reference TRBV7-9 and TRBJ1-1, the full variable domain is DTGVSQNPRHKITKRGQNVTFRCDPISEHNRLYWYRQTLGQGPEFLTYFQNEAQLEKSRLLSDRFSAERPKGSFSTLEIQRTEQGDSAMYLCASSQGQGAAEAFFGQGTRLTVV.

At least ten counts were recorded for this clonotype. The rearrangement joins TRBV5-5 to TRBJ2-1, with a possible D match to TRBD2 (6 bases). Trimming stripped 0 bases from V and 1 base from J, with 11 bases between. This CDR3 spans 16 amino acids. Germline-derived CDR1 and CDR2 are SGHKS and YYEKEE (reference sequence). In DNA form, the CDR3 reads TGTGCCAGCAGCTTGGTGGCGGCGGGGTCCTACAATGAGCAGTTCTTC. Protein: CASSLVAAGSYNEQFF.

The chain joins TRBV7-9 to TRBJ2-3, with D perhaps matching TRBD2 (5 bases). Trimming pared 5 bases from V and 3 bases from J, leaving 18 bases between. The CDR3 covers 16 residues. Germline lookup yields CDR1 SEHNR and CDR2 FQNEAQ (reference sequence). The CDR3 loop reads CASSASRGKTTDTQYF. DNA for the CDR3: TGTGCCAGCAGCGCCTCACGGGGAAAGACAACAGATACGCAGTATTTT.

Ten or more counts support this clonotype. The rearrangement links TRBV24-1 to TRBJ2-3, with a weak D call TRBD2 (5 bases). Per the germline V gene, CDR1 is KGHDR and CDR2 is SFDVKD. Trimming stripped 0 bases from V and 6 bases from J, with 15 bases between. This CDR3 has 16 amino acids. The CDR3 spells CATSDLKAGQRDTQYF. Written as DNA, the CDR3 is TGTGCCACCAGTGATTTGAAGGCGGGCCAACGGGATACGCAGTATTTT.

A few counts support this clonotype. The V gene is TRBV2, the J gene TRBJ1-2; no reliable D call. The CDR3 extends over 12 amino acids. Germline assignment: CDR1 SNHLY and CDR2 FYNNEI. V was clipped by 5 bases and J by 4 bases, with 8 bases between them. The CDR3 DNA follows: TGTGCCAGCAGTCGGGAGTTCTATGGCTACACCTTC. Protein: CASSREFYGYTF.

There are a few counts of this clonotype. J is TRBJ2-1 and V is TRBV7-2; a weak D match, TRBD2 (5 bases). The CDR3 covers 14 residues. Per germline, CDR1 SGHTA and CDR2 FQGNSA. V was shortened by 3 bases and J by 12 bases, with 18 bases between the two germline ends. The CDR3 region has the DNA TGTGCCAGCAGCTTGAGGGATTTCGGCATCGGGCAGTTCTTC. This gives the protein CASSLRDFGIGQFF.

The chain couples TRBV20-1 to TRBJ1-2, with unresolved D. Germline assignment: CDR1 DFQATT and CDR2 SNEGSKA (reference sequence). V was pared by 3 bases and J by 0 bases, with 8 bases between. CDR3 size: 13 residues. The CDR3 bases are TGCAGTGCTAGTAGGATCTCTAACTATGGCTACACCTTC. Its translation is CSASRISNYGYTF.

The chain employs TRBV11-2 and TRBJ2-1; 14 nucleotides line up with TRBD2. This CDR3 has 19 amino acids. Germline trimming cut 1 base from V and 7 bases from J; bases unmatched to any gene: 12. Germline CDR1 is SGHAT and CDR2 is FQNNGV. The CDR3 spells CASSLGRSGTSGSWNEQFF. CDR3 sequence (DNA): TGTGCCAGCAGCTTAGGAAGATCAGGGACTAGCGGGAGCTGGAATGAGCAGTTCTTC.

This clonotype was observed a few times. The CDR3 is CASSPRGGKGDQPQHF. The CDR3 DNA reads as TGTGCCAGCTCACCACGTGGCGGCAAGGGCGATCAGCCCCAGCATTTT. The rearrangement joins TRBV18 to TRBJ1-5; D ambiguous. V lost 1 base and J 5 bases, leaving 15 bases between the germline ends. The CDR3 is 16 amino acids. Germline V gene data show CDR1 as KGHSH and CDR2 as LQKENI. Together with reference TRBV18 and TRBJ1-5, the CDR3 gives the full variable domain: NAGVMQNPRHLVRRRGQEARLRCSPMKGHSHVYWYRQLPEEGLKFMVYLQKENIIDESGMPKERFSAEFPKEGPSILRIQQVVRGDSAAYFCASSPRGGKGDQPQHFGDGTRLSIL.

This sequence joins TRBV15 and TRBJ2-3; D may be TRBD2 (6 bases). The V gene lost 5 bases and the J gene lost 1 base, with 13 bases spanning the gap. CDR3 size: 15 residues. Germline assignment: CDR1 LNHNV and CDR2 YYDKDF (reference sequence). Written as DNA, the CDR3 is TGTGCCACCAGCTGGGGGGTTCACCGCACAGATACGCAGTATTTT. Its translation: CATSWGVHRTDTQYF.

CDR3 amino acids: CASSLDPLQGVPYNEQFF. CDR3 coding DNA: TGTGCCAGCAGCTTAGACCCCCTTCAGGGGGTCCCCTACAATGAGCAGTTCTTC. V gene TRBV11-2 combines with J gene TRBJ2-1; the match to TRBD1 covers 7 bases. CDR1 SGHAT and CDR2 FQNNGV come from the germline V gene. With V trimmed by 0 bases and J by 2 bases, 10 bases remained unmatched. The CDR3 is made up of 18 amino acids.

CDR3 in amino acids: CASSLGGSDYNEQFF. The CDR3 DNA reads TGTGCCAGCAGCTTAGGGGGTAGCGATTACAATGAGCAGTTCTTC. The rearrangement joins TRBV11-2 to TRBJ2-1; D possibly corresponds to TRBD2 (5 bases). V lost 1 base and J lost 4, with 11 bases in between. The CDR3 loop spans 15 amino acids. Germline assignment: CDR1 SGHAT and CDR2 FQNNGV.

V gene TRBV30 combines with J gene TRBJ1-1; D gene ambiguous. Germline-derived CDR1 and CDR2 are GTSNPN and SVGIG (reference sequence). The CDR3 sequence is 11 residues long. Trimming removed 4 bases from V and 1 base from J, with 4 bases in between. The CDR3 coding sequence is TGTGCCTGGAAATGGAACACTGAAGCTTTCTTT. Translated: CAWKWNTEAFF.

The chain employs TRBV3-1 and TRBJ2-3, with 8 bases fitting TRBD2. V lost 0 bases, J lost 3 bases, and 5 bases stayed unmatched. The CDR3 sequence is 16 residues long. Per germline, CDR1 LGHDT and CDR2 YNNKEL (reference sequence). CDR3 region: CASSQDMREVTDTQYF. CDR3 sequence (DNA): TGTGCCAGCAGCCAAGATATGCGGGAGGTGACAGATACGCAGTATTTT.

This clonotype occurred many times. V usage is TRBV18 and J usage is TRBJ2-1; 10 bases agree with TRBD2. The CDR3 length is 15 residues. V was clipped by 1 base and J by 8 bases; unmatched bases: 5. CDR1 is KGHSH, CDR2 LQKENI, per germline. The CDR3 DNA follows: TGTGCCAGCTCACCACGTGCTAGCGGGAGCGATGAGCAGTTCTTC. It encodes CASSPRASGSDEQFF.

The rearrangement joins TRBV4-1 to TRBJ2-2; 7 bases fit TRBD2. Germline CDR1 MGHRA, CDR2 YSYEKL. This CDR3 has 16 residues. With 0 bases clipped from V and 5 bases from J, the junction kept 6 bases outside the gene matches. The CDR3 protein is CASSQDGTKRTGELFF. The CDR3 region has the DNA TGCGCCAGCAGCCAAGACGGGACTAAGAGAACCGGGGAGCTGTTTTTT.

This clonotype came up many times. The chain couples TRBV10-3 to TRBJ2-2; TRBD2 agrees at 11 bases. The CDR3 has 17 amino acids. The V segment lost 2 bases and the J segment 7 bases; nucleotides outside the gene matches: 9. Germline V gene data show CDR1 as ENHRY and CDR2 as SYGVKD. Here the CDR3 reads CAISEANSGLAGGELFF. CDR3 sequence (DNA): TGTGCCATCAGTGAGGCGAACTCCGGACTAGCGGGCGGGGAGCTGTTTTTT.

This clonotype was seen a handful of times. This rearrangement joins TRBV10-3 to TRBJ2-3; D ambiguous. Germline values: CDR1 ENHRY, CDR2 SYGVKD. V gave up 6 bases and J gave up 1 base, with 2 bases separating them. The CDR3 runs to 11 residues. DNA for the CDR3: TGTGCCATCAGAGGCACAGATACGCAGTATTTT. Amino acids: CAIRGTDTQYF.